These T cell receptor beta chains were read from a single sample in a study of neoadjuvant anti-PD-1 for oral cavity cancer. Sequencing was performed with immunoSEQ multiplex PCR; in TCRdb, only in-frame clones are kept and a portion is missing. The sample has 13,000 to 15,000 clones; 71% are singletons. The source material was PBMCs, sampled after nivolumab (anti-PD-1) treatment. The receptor set was obtained from a person aged 40 to 85 with oral cavity squamous cell carcinoma. Both conserved end residues are part of each CDR3. The order of the fields is CDR3 protein, CDR3 DNA, D gene, J gene, clone size, V gene. A D gene is named only where the DNA matches it firmly. A row's size may be missing; if present it is once, few, many or a size class.

CDR3: CASSEAGEQFF
DNA: TGTGCCAGCAGTGAAGCGGGTGAGCAGTTCTTC
D: NA
J: TRBJ2-1
size: NA
V: TRBV2

CDR3: CASSPANLWAEVVDTQYF
DNA: TGTGCCAGCAGCCCAGCCAACCTCTGGGCGGAGGTGGTAGATACGCAGTATTTT
D: NA
J: TRBJ2-3
size: NA
V: TRBV14

CDR3: CASSRGGRVFGEQFF
DNA: TGTGCCAGCAGTAGGGGCGGGAGGGTTTTCGGTGAGCAGTTCTTC
D: TRBD2
J: TRBJ2-1
size: NA
V: TRBV7-9

CDR3: CASGLVTSGRAHEQFF
DNA: TGTGCTAGTGGTTTGGTGACTAGCGGGAGGGCCCATGAGCAGTTCTTC
D: TRBD2
J: TRBJ2-1
size: once
V: TRBV12-5

CDR3: CASSLGQAAPGEQYF
DNA: TGTGCCAGCAGCTTAGGACAGGCCGCCCCCGGCGAGCAGTACTTC
D: NA
J: TRBJ2-7
size: NA
V: TRBV7-9

CDR3: CASSAGHPGIYEQYF
DNA: TGCGCCAGCAGCGCGGGACACCCGGGAATCTACGAGCAGTACTTC
D: NA
J: TRBJ2-7
size: NA
V: TRBV5-1

CDR3: CATSRDQGPTDEQYF
DNA: TGTGCCACCAGCAGAGATCAGGGTCCCACCGACGAGCAGTACTTC
D: NA
J: TRBJ2-7
size: once
V: TRBV15

CDR3: CASSLSTGSTEAFF
DNA: TGTGCCAGCAGCCTCTCGACAGGATCCACTGAAGCTTTCTTT
D: NA
J: TRBJ1-1
size: NA
V: TRBV5-5

CDR3: CAWRRTLSGANVLTF
DNA: TGTGCCTGGAGAAGGACGCTCTCTGGGGCCAACGTCCTGACTTTC
D: NA
J: TRBJ2-6
size: NA
V: TRBV30

CDR3: CASSYSHNEQYF
DNA: TGTGCCAGCAGTTACTCACACAACGAGCAGTACTTC
D: NA
J: TRBJ2-7
size: NA
V: TRBV6-6

CDR3: CASSTPGQGYGYTF
DNA: TGTGCCAGTAGTACCCCAGGACAGGGCTATGGCTACACCTTC
D: TRBD1
J: TRBJ1-2
size: few
V: TRBV19

CDR3: CSARRDEQFF
DNA: TGCAGTGCTCGCCGGGATGAGCAGTTCTTC
D: NA
J: TRBJ2-1
size: NA
V: TRBV20-1

CDR3: CASSVRDANTGELFF
DNA: TGTGCCAGCAGCGTAAGGGATGCCAACACCGGGGAGCTGTTTTTT
D: NA
J: TRBJ2-2
size: NA
V: TRBV9

CDR3: CASSWNWSPDEQFF
DNA: TGTGCCAGCAGCTGGAACTGGAGTCCCGATGAGCAGTTCTTC
D: NA
J: TRBJ2-1
size: NA
V: TRBV5-6

CDR3: CASSLFGLGAQETQYF
DNA: TGTGCCAGCAGTTTATTTGGTCTGGGGGCCCAAGAGACCCAGTACTTC
D: NA
J: TRBJ2-5
size: NA
V: TRBV28

CDR3: CASSPGSSRGYTF
DNA: TGTGCCAGCAGCCCCGGGAGCAGTCGGGGCTACACCTTC
D: NA
J: TRBJ1-2
size: NA
V: TRBV7-8

CDR3: CASSLGPGMGTEAFF
DNA: TGTGCCAGCAGCTTAGGACCAGGCATGGGGACTGAAGCTTTCTTT
D: NA
J: TRBJ1-1
size: NA
V: TRBV11-2

CDR3: CASSEGLPYEQYF
DNA: TGTGCCAGTAGTGAGGGACTGCCCTACGAGCAGTACTTC
D: NA
J: TRBJ2-7
size: NA
V: TRBV19

CDR3: CASSFLSSVHNEQFF
DNA: TGTGCCAGCAGCTTTCTCTCTAGCGTGCACAATGAGCAGTTCTTC
D: NA
J: TRBJ2-1
size: NA
V: TRBV7-2

CDR3: CASSVRGGETQYF
DNA: TGTGCCAGCAGCGTACGGGGGGGAGAGACCCAGTACTTC
D: TRBD2
J: TRBJ2-5
size: NA
V: TRBV9

CDR3: CASSERRGLAFF
DNA: TGTGCCAGCAGCGAGAGGAGGGGCTTAGCTTTCTTT
D: NA
J: TRBJ1-1
size: NA
V: TRBV7-2

CDR3: CASSGAEAGSPLYNEQFF
DNA: TGTGCCAGCAGTGGGGCCGAGGCAGGGAGCCCTTTGTACAATGAGCAGTTCTTC
D: NA
J: TRBJ2-1
size: NA
V: TRBV6-1

CDR3: CSVSGGDTQYF
DNA: TGCAGCGTTTCAGGGGGAGATACGCAGTATTTT
D: TRBD1
J: TRBJ2-3
size: once
V: TRBV29-1

CDR3: CASGQGMSSYEQYF
DNA: TGTGCCAGCGGCCAGGGGATGAGCTCCTACGAGCAGTACTTC
D: NA
J: TRBJ2-7
size: few
V: TRBV27

CDR3: CSANSLRVVSNEQFF
DNA: TGCAGCGCTAACTCCCTCCGGGTGGTTTCGAATGAGCAGTTCTTC
D: NA
J: TRBJ2-1
size: NA
V: TRBV29-1

CDR3: CASSLAGGVYEQYF
DNA: TGCGCCAGCAGCTTGGCCGGGGGCGTCTACGAGCAGTACTTC
D: NA
J: TRBJ2-7
size: NA
V: TRBV5-1

CDR3: CASSPLAGISYNEQFF
DNA: TGTGCCAGCAGCCCATTAGCGGGAATCTCGTACAATGAGCAGTTCTTC
D: TRBD2
J: TRBJ2-1
size: once
V: TRBV7-6

CDR3: CAISGHGLDTPGELFF
DNA: TGTGCCATCAGTGGACATGGACTAGATACGCCCGGGGAGCTGTTTTTT
D: TRBD2
J: TRBJ2-2
size: NA
V: TRBV10-3

CDR3: CASTVPGQGSYEQYF
DNA: TGTGCCAGCACCGTACCGGGACAGGGATCCTACGAGCAGTACTTC
D: TRBD1
J: TRBJ2-7
size: NA
V: TRBV28

CDR3: CASSFVSTSTDTQYF
DNA: TGTGCCAGCAGCTTTGTATCAACAAGCACAGATACGCAGTATTTT
D: NA
J: TRBJ2-3
size: few
V: TRBV7-2

CDR3: CAISVKGVTEAFF
DNA: TGTGCCATCAGTGTAAAAGGGGTCACTGAAGCTTTCTTT
D: NA
J: TRBJ1-1
size: NA
V: TRBV10-3

CDR3: CATRKGTGGYEQYF
DNA: TGTGCCACCCGGAAAGGGACAGGGGGCTACGAGCAGTACTTC
D: TRBD1
J: TRBJ2-7
size: few
V: TRBV6-5

CDR3: CASSARDFYEQYF
DNA: TGCGCCAGCAGCGCCCGGGACTTCTACGAGCAGTACTTC
D: NA
J: TRBJ2-7
size: once
V: TRBV4-1

CDR3: CASSRIGGGTETQYF
DNA: TGTGCCAGCAGCCGAATAGGGGGCGGTACGGAGACCCAGTACTTC
D: TRBD1
J: TRBJ2-5
size: NA
V: TRBV11-2

CDR3: CASSNTRTGRAYEQYF
DNA: TGTGCCAGTAGTAATACTAGGACAGGGAGAGCCTACGAGCAGTACTTC
D: TRBD1
J: TRBJ2-7
size: NA
V: TRBV19

CDR3: CASSGTGGYTF
DNA: TGTGCCAGCAGTGGGACAGGGGGTTACACCTTC
D: TRBD1
J: TRBJ1-2
size: few
V: TRBV28

CDR3: CASSQGNQPQHF
DNA: TGTGCCTCTTCCCAGGGGAATCAGCCCCAGCATTTT
D: NA
J: TRBJ1-5
size: NA
V: TRBV6-6

CDR3: CASSPQVGYGYTF
DNA: TGTGCCAGCAGCCCCCAAGTCGGCTATGGCTACACCTTC
D: NA
J: TRBJ1-2
size: NA
V: TRBV11-2

CDR3: CAISGQGGLGAFF
DNA: TGTGCCATCAGCGGACAGGGGGGCCTCGGAGCTTTCTTT
D: TRBD1
J: TRBJ1-1
size: NA
V: TRBV10-3

CDR3: CAISEGGGADEKLFF
DNA: TGTGCCATCAGTGAAGGGGGGGGCGCAGATGAAAAACTGTTTTTT
D: NA
J: TRBJ1-4
size: NA
V: TRBV10-3

CDR3: CASSVGAVSYEQYF
DNA: TGTGCCAGCAGCGTAGGTGCGGTCTCCTACGAGCAGTACTTC
D: NA
J: TRBJ2-7
size: NA
V: TRBV9

CDR3: CASSEGSGRYTDTQYF
DNA: TGCGCCAGCAGTGAGGGTAGCGGGCGATACACAGATACGCAGTATTTT
D: TRBD2
J: TRBJ2-3
size: NA
V: TRBV10-1

CDR3: CASSLLGGTGKDTQYF
DNA: TGTGCCAGCAGCTTACTTGGAGGGACAGGGAAAGATACGCAGTATTTT
D: TRBD1
J: TRBJ2-3
size: NA
V: TRBV7-2

CDR3: CASSEASGTKRFF
DNA: TGCGCCAGCAGTGAGGCGAGCGGGACCAAGCGGTTCTTC
D: TRBD2
J: TRBJ2-1
size: NA
V: TRBV10-1

CDR3: CASTLRGTSRETQYF
DNA: TGTGCCAGCACTCTAAGAGGGACTAGCAGAGAGACCCAGTACTTC
D: TRBD2
J: TRBJ2-5
size: NA
V: TRBV2

CDR3: CASRRTQEGNTIYF
DNA: TGTGCCAGCAGGCGGACGCAGGAAGGAAACACCATATATTTT
D: NA
J: TRBJ1-3
size: NA
V: TRBV2

CDR3: CASSLDNSYQPQHF
DNA: TGTGCCAGCAGCTTAGACAACTCCTATCAGCCCCAGCATTTT
D: NA
J: TRBJ1-5
size: few
V: TRBV7-9

CDR3: CASSSRATSNQPQHF
DNA: TGTGCCAGCAGTTCCCGGGCCACCAGTAATCAGCCCCAGCATTTT
D: NA
J: TRBJ1-5
size: NA
V: TRBV6-5

CDR3: CASSLVISSTGQETQYF
DNA: TGTGCCAGCAGCTTAGTAATCTCGTCGACAGGGCAAGAGACCCAGTACTTC
D: TRBD1
J: TRBJ2-5
size: NA
V: TRBV11-2

CDR3: CASSSAMQGGNEKLFF
DNA: TGTGCCAGCAGCTCTGCAATGCAGGGGGGTAATGAAAAACTGTTTTTT
D: TRBD1
J: TRBJ1-4
size: once
V: TRBV7-9

CDR3: CASSRSIGQQETQYF
DNA: TGTGCCAGCAGTCGTTCGATTGGGCAGCAAGAGACCCAGTACTTC
D: NA
J: TRBJ2-5
size: NA
V: TRBV6-1

CDR3: CAWSTGQGPYEQYF
DNA: TGTGCCTGGAGTACGGGACAGGGCCCCTACGAGCAGTACTTC
D: TRBD1
J: TRBJ2-7
size: NA
V: TRBV30

CDR3: CASSPWTSGTDTQYF
DNA: TGTGCCAGCAGCCCCTGGACTAGCGGCACAGATACGCAGTATTTT
D: TRBD2
J: TRBJ2-3
size: NA
V: TRBV9

CDR3: CASSLAGSDIQYF
DNA: TGTGCCAGCTCCCTGGCAGGATCGGACATTCAGTACTTC
D: NA
J: TRBJ2-4
size: NA
V: TRBV27